The clone carrying this T cell receptor beta chain has a count of ten or more. Its antigen is not identified. These data are taken from a study of Graves' ophthalmopathy and Graves' hyperthyroidism. The wider study: Peripheral blood collection took place at initial diagnosis, before any treatment. Study findings and constraints: Using 13 signatures, a model distinguished ophthalmopathy from stable hyperthyroidism, reaching around 88% sensitivity and approximately 84% specificity.

Ophthalmopathic donors had moderate-to-severe activity, CAS ≥3 and NOSPECS ≥4, with disease that had lasted under 3 months. Symptoms, serum thyroxine and TRAb, thyroid ultrasound, and orbital computed tomography formed the diagnostic basis. Amplification of the TCR beta CDR3 regions used RNA transcripts (as template). First-round RT-PCR employed HTBI primers, with a second-round multiplex PCR after it. TCRdb independently ran MiXCR on the multiplex PCR reads; one entry per CDR3 protein. This table holds 300,000 to 400,000 distinct CDR3 sequences, roughly 15% found once. The CDR3 extends over 14 amino acids. CDR1 is MNHEY, CDR2 SVGEGT, per germline. V lost 5 bases and J lost 5; bases outside the gene matches: 7.

Material: peripheral blood. This chain connects TRBV6-2 or TRBV6-3 to TRBJ1-2, with TRBD1 matching 8 bases. The sequence came from an adult man with Graves' ophthalmopathy. The DNA of the CDR3 is TGTGCCAGCAGTAACACCGGGACAGGTTATGGCTACACCTTC. Its protein is CASSNTGTGYGYTF.